Here is one T cell receptor (beta chain) with its context. Its antigen is not known. The repertoire was sequenced with immunoSEQ multiplex PCR; TCRdb's copy has only in-frame clones and lacks some. Of 35,000 to 45,000 clones listed, approximately 93% were seen once; the top ten hold around 0.2%. The CDR3 spans 14 residues. V was pared by 3 bases and J by 2 bases, with 11 bases between. In germline, CDR1 is MNHNY, CDR2 SVGAGI (reference sequence). This specimen belongs to a study of graft-versus-host responses after intestinal transplantation. The sample consisted of unstimulated CD4+ T cells sorted from spleen or lymph node cells, taken before transplant. The TCR sequence derives from a human donor who was the organ donor for an intestinal transplant. The rearrangement uses TRBV6-6 and TRBJ2-7; D is possibly TRBD1 (5 bases). CDR3 coding DNA: TGTGCCAGCAGTTATTTGCCAGGGCCCTACGAGCAGTACTTC. Translation gives CASSYLPGPYEQYF.